The text below deals with one T cell receptor (beta chain). The antigen is undetermined. TCRdb's copy holds only in-frame clones and misses some; the assay was immunoSEQ multiplex PCR. The sample holds some 150,000 clones, about nine tenths seen once. Germline trimming cut 2 bases from V and 5 bases from J; bases unmatched to any gene: 5. CDR3 length: 15 residues. Germline CDR1 is MRHNA and CDR2 is SNTAGT. The data originate from a study of T cell responses to AZD1222 COVID-19 vaccine. On the study more broadly: Both about-4-week and about-12-week second-dose recipients were combined. The study's findings and limits: Nearly half of spike-specific TCRs reportedly target variant regions that are unmutated in the B.1.351 and B.1.1.7 variants. Females outnumbered males among donors, who were mostly white British; clonal diversity was possibly underestimated. The peak T cell response came first, and repertoires were sampled only after it.

The TCR sequence derives from an adult in good health. This material consisted of peripheral blood, taken on day 0 of AZD1222 vaccination. The rearrangement uses TRBV6-4 and TRBJ2-1; 8 bases align to TRBD2. The CDR3 protein is CASSDRTSPNNEQFF. The CDR3 coding sequence is TGTGCCAGCAGTGACAGGACTAGCCCCAACAATGAGCAGTTCTTC.